Listed below are T cell receptor beta chains from one sample, sequenced in a study of blood T cell repertoires in COVID-19. Assay: immunoSEQ multiplex PCR; the TCRdb copy retains only in-frame clones and omits some. The sample consists of roughly 260,000 clones, over 75% of them appearing once. The sequencing input was peripheral blood. These receptors were taken from a woman in her 40s who had recovered from COVID-19. Each CDR3 is given with its conserved first and last residue. D genes are given only for firm matches. Not every row has a clone size; where given, it reads once, few, many or a size class.

clone size,J gene,D gene,V gene,CDR3 DNA,CDR3 protein
-,TRBJ2-1,TRBD2,TRBV7-2,TGTGCCAGCAGCCGGGGGGGAAGCTCCTACAATGAGCAGTTCTTC,CASSRGGSSYNEQFF
-,TRBJ1-2,TRBD1,TRBV6-2/TRBV6-3,TGTGCCAGCAGTTACCCGGACAGGGGAAACTATGGCTACACCTTC,CASSYPDRGNYGYTF
-,TRBJ2-5,TRBD1,TRBV10-3,TGTGCCATCAGGGAGACAGGGGGAGAGACCCAGTACTTC,CAIRETGGETQYF
-,TRBJ2-1,TRBD2,TRBV10-2,TGCGCCAGCAGGGGCGGGACTAGCGGGACGTACAATGAGCAGTTCTTC,CASRGGTSGTYNEQFF
-,TRBJ1-5,TRBD1,TRBV6-1,TGTGCCAGCAGTGATGACAGGGTAATTCAGCCCCAGCATTTT,CASSDDRVIQPQHF
-,TRBJ1-2,TRBD1,TRBV6-2/TRBV6-3,TGTGCCAGCAGTTCGCGACAGGGGGCTGTGGATGGCTACACCTTC,CASSSRQGAVDGYTF
once,TRBJ1-5,TRBD1,TRBV15,TGTGCCACCAGCAGAGCCCCGACAGGGAATCAGCCCCAGCATTTT,CATSRAPTGNQPQHF
few,TRBJ1-5,TRBD1,TRBV28,TGTGCCAGCAGATCCGGGACAGTCCTTAGGCAGCCCCAGCATTTT,CASRSGTVLRQPQHF
-,TRBJ1-2,TRBD1,TRBV19,TGTGCCAGTAGTTACCGGCCGCAGGGGGCAGAGGGCTGCACCTTC,CASSYRPQGAEGCTF
-,TRBJ1-2,-,TRBV29-1,TGCAGCGTTGGGGGCAGAAGCTATGGCTACACCTTC,CSVGGRSYGYTF
-,TRBJ2-7,TRBD1,TRBV19,TGTGCCAGTAGTCTGACAGGGGGCGGCTCCTACGAGCAGTACTTC,CASSLTGGGSYEQYF
-,TRBJ2-7,TRBD2,TRBV11-3,TGTGCCAGCAGCCTCAGGACTAGCGGAACCACCTACGAGCAGTACTTC,CASSLRTSGTTYEQYF
-,TRBJ1-5,-,TRBV6-5,TGTGCCAGCAGTCAACAGGGAGATCAGCCCCAGCATTTT,CASSQQGDQPQHF
once,TRBJ2-5,TRBD1,TRBV24-1,TGTGCCACCAGTGACCCCGGATCTGGACAGGGGGCATTGGAGACCCAGTACTTC,CATSDPGSGQGALETQYF
-,TRBJ1-3,-,TRBV7-2,TGTGCCAGCACCCTAGGGCGGGGGGCTGGAAACACCATATATTTT,CASTLGRGAGNTIYF
-,TRBJ1-4,-,TRBV18,TGTGCCAGCTCACTGACAGGTTTTAATGAAAAACTGTTTTTT,CASSLTGFNEKLFF
-,TRBJ2-1,TRBD2,TRBV18,TGTGCCAGCTCACCTAGCGGGAACTACAATGAGCAGTTCTTC,CASSPSGNYNEQFF
-,TRBJ2-5,-,TRBV7-9,TGTGCCAGCAGCTTAGCGACAGGACAAGAGACCCAGTACTTC,CASSLATGQETQYF
-,TRBJ1-2,TRBD1,TRBV24-1,TGTGCCACCAGTGACCGATTCTCCGGGACAGGGGACGGCTACACCTTC,CATSDRFSGTGDGYTF
once,TRBJ2-5,-,TRBV2,TGTGCCAGCAGATCGAGTGAAGAGACCCAGTACTTC,CASRSSEETQYF
-,TRBJ2-7,-,TRBV19,TGTGCCAGTAGTAAAAGGGACTTCAGCTCCTACGAGCAGTACTTC,CASSKRDFSSYEQYF
-,TRBJ2-5,-,TRBV18,TGTGCCAGCTCACCTCAGGGGTTTGGGGAGACCCAGTACTTC,CASSPQGFGETQYF
few,TRBJ2-3,TRBD2,TRBV27,TGTGCCAGCAGTCTACGTACCTTGACCGGGACTAGCGGGAGGATAGGCACAGATACGCAGTATTTT,CASSLRTLTGTSGRIGTDTQYF
-,TRBJ2-3,TRBD2,TRBV7-3,TGTGCCAGCAGCCCCGGAGTAGCGGGATTGACAGATACGCAGTATTTT,CASSPGVAGLTDTQYF
-,TRBJ2-5,-,TRBV7-9,TGTGCCAGCAGCTTAGAGGGGCCGACCCAGTACTTC,CASSLEGPTQYF
-,TRBJ1-2,-,TRBV19,TGTGCCAGTAGCCCCGACAGGACCTATGGCTACACCTTC,CASSPDRTYGYTF
-,TRBJ1-2,TRBD1,TRBV6-6,TGTGCCAGCAGCCCAGACAGGGGGCCGAACTATGGCTACACCTTC,CASSPDRGPNYGYTF
once,TRBJ1-6,-,TRBV7-2,TGTGCCAGCAGCTTTGGCAGGGTTGGCTCCTATAATTCACCCCTCCACTTT,CASSFGRVGSYNSPLHF
-,TRBJ2-5,TRBD2,TRBV30,TGTGCCTGGAGTGGACTAGCGGGGGGTGAGTGGACCCAGTACTTC,CAWSGLAGGEWTQYF
-,TRBJ2-4,-,TRBV6-2/TRBV6-3,TGTGCCAGCAGTTACGGGGCGGTCGGAGAAGCCATAGCCAAAAACATTCAGTACTTC,CASSYGAVGEAIAKNIQYF
-,TRBJ2-3,TRBD2,TRBV7-2,TGTGCCAGCAGCCACAGGACACTAACGGGGGGATACACAGATACGCAGTATTTT,CASSHRTLTGGYTDTQYF
-,TRBJ1-5,TRBD1,TRBV4-3,TGCGCCAGCAGCCTTACGGACAGGGGTACTCAGCCCCAGCATTTT,CASSLTDRGTQPQHF
-,TRBJ2-7,-,TRBV7-2,TGTGCCAGCAGCACCCGAGGATACTCCTACGAGCAGTACTTC,CASSTRGYSYEQYF
-,TRBJ1-2,TRBD1,TRBV11-1,TGTGCCAGCAGCGCCAAATACGGACAGGGGGCAGTCGGCTACACCTTC,CASSAKYGQGAVGYTF
-,TRBJ2-3,TRBD2,TRBV14,TGTGCCAGCGGAGAGCGGGAGGGCCTAGTAGATACGCAGTATTTT,CASGEREGLVDTQYF
-,TRBJ2-1,-,TRBV3-1/TRBV3-2,TGTGCCAGCAGTCGTCGCGGGGAAAGCTACAATGAGCAGTTCTTC,CASSRRGESYNEQFF
few,TRBJ2-4,-,TRBV4-1,TGCGCCAGCAGCCAAGGTCTGCGTGGAGAAAACATTCAGTACTTC,CASSQGLRGENIQYF
-,TRBJ2-3,TRBD2,TRBV11-2,TGTGCCAGCAGCTTAAATCCGGGGGTAGCGGGGAGGAGCACAGATACGCAGTATTTT,CASSLNPGVAGRSTDTQYF
-,TRBJ1-2,-,TRBV11-3,TGTGCCAGCAGCATGGGCCTTTCCAACTATGGCTACACCTTC,CASSMGLSNYGYTF
-,TRBJ2-7,-,TRBV27,TGTGCCAGCAGGGCCCAGGCCCGACCCTCCTACGAGCAGTACTTC,CASRAQARPSYEQYF
-,TRBJ1-5,-,TRBV19,TGTGCCAGTAGTATAGCGGGGGGTTCGGCTCAGCCCCAGCATTTT,CASSIAGGSAQPQHF
-,TRBJ2-5,-,TRBV6-1,TGTGCCAGCAGTGATGAACAGGGAACGTATGGGACCCAGTACTTC,CASSDEQGTYGTQYF
-,TRBJ1-4,-,TRBV7-2,TGTGCCAGCAGCTTAAACTCCCTGGAGGCCGAAAAACTGTTTTTT,CASSLNSLEAEKLFF
-,TRBJ1-3,TRBD1,TRBV24-1,TGTGCCACCAGTGATTTCGACAGGGGTGGAAACACCATATATTTT,CATSDFDRGGNTIYF
-,TRBJ2-3,TRBD2,TRBV29-1,TGCAGCCCTTTAGCGGGACCCGCTGGGGATACGCAGTATTTT,CSPLAGPAGDTQYF
-,TRBJ1-6,-,TRBV2,TGTGCCAGCAGTGAACTGGCTTTCTATAATTCACCCCTCCACTTT,CASSELAFYNSPLHF
few,TRBJ2-5,TRBD2,TRBV4-1,TGCGCCAGCAGCCGGAATGGACTAGCGCAGGAGACCCAGTACTTC,CASSRNGLAQETQYF
-,TRBJ1-3,-,TRBV7-3,TGTGCCAGCAGCTTATCCCCAGGCTCTGGAAACACCATATATTTT,CASSLSPGSGNTIYF
-,TRBJ1-5,-,TRBV30,TGTGCCTGGAGTGTTCCGACGAGGACATATTTCGGAGCGAAAAATCAGCCCCAGCATTTT,CAWSVPTRTYFGAKNQPQHF
few,TRBJ2-3,TRBD2,TRBV6-1,TGTGCCAGCAGTGAACTAGCGGGAGGGCCAGATACGCAGTATTTT,CASSELAGGPDTQYF
few,TRBJ1-2,-,TRBV19,TGTGCCAGTAGTCCCCCAGGGGACGGTTATGGCTACACCTTC,CASSPPGDGYGYTF
-,TRBJ2-7,-,TRBV18,TGTGCCAGCTCACCACAGTCAGGGCAGGAGCAGTACTTC,CASSPQSGQEQYF